The clone carrying this T cell receptor (beta chain) was observed once. Its antigen remains unidentified. This sample was taken from a study of post-analysis software for immune sequencing data. General study points: The study found TRBV5-6, TRBV5-1 and TRBV20-1 among about five TRBV segments more frequent in patients than controls. Controls' normalized Chao1 diversity significantly exceeded that of multiple sclerosis patients.

Tagging with unique molecular identifiers was a feature of the TCR beta cDNA libraries. T cells numbering roughly 0.9 to 10 million yielded cDNA molecules that totaled about 500,000. TCRdb called the PCR reads again in MiXCR, with one record for every CDR3 protein. The table has about 540,000 distinct CDR3 sequences, less than 40% seen once. The CDR3 totals 14 residues. Germline V lookup: CDR1 ENHRY, CDR2 SYGVKD. Trimming left V 2 bases short and J 7 bases short, with 11 bases between. Sequences were obtained from blood. This clonotype originated in a girl aged 2 to 17 with multiple sclerosis. The chain couples TRBV10-3 to TRBJ1-4, with a possible D match to TRBD1 (5 bases). The CDR3 DNA is TGTGCCATCAGTGAGCAGGGAGTTGGTGAAAAACTGTTTTTT. Its translation is CAISEQGVGEKLFF.